These 9 T cell receptor beta chains were all obtained from the same sample, sequenced in a study of neurological immune-mediated disorders. TCRdb fed the 5' RACE reads into MiXCR, producing one record per CDR3 protein. Of 66,000 or so distinct CDR3 sequences listed, around 3.1% are singletons. Sample: PBMCs. These receptors were taken from a man in his forties with multiple sclerosis.

Ten or more counts support this clonotype. The genes are TRBV27 and TRBJ1-6, with 9 bases lining up with TRBD1. This CDR3 comprises 17 residues. The germline V gene encodes CDR1 MNHEY and CDR2 SMNVEV (reference sequence). The V segment lost 4 bases and the J segment 8 bases; nucleotides outside the gene matches: 12. For the CDR3, the DNA is TGTGCCAGCAGTTCAGCCGGGACAGGGCCGAGGGATTCACCCCTCCACTTT. Its protein product is CASSSAGTGPRDSPLHF.

This clonotype has at least ten counts. The V and J genes are TRBV20-1 and TRBJ2-3, with 15 bases fitting TRBD2. Germline V CDR1 and CDR2: DFQATT, SNEGSKA (reference sequence). V shed 4 bases, J shed 10 bases, and the junction held 9 bases outside the gene matches. The CDR3 loop spans 15 amino acids. The CDR3 coding sequence is TGCAGTGCTACTTCCGGACTAGCGGGGGGGCCCGCGCAGTATTTT. This sequence encodes CSATSGLAGGPAQYF.

This clonotype was seen repeatedly, ten times or more. For the CDR3, the DNA is TGTGCCAGTAGAACAGGGGCGGCTGGCTACACCTTC. Translated: CASRTGAAGYTF. The rearrangement joins TRBV19 to TRBJ1-2, with 7 positions matching TRBD1. The CDR3 is made up of 12 amino acids. Trimming cost V 6 bases and J 7 bases; bases outside gene matches: 5. Germline V gene lookup returns CDR1 LNHDA and CDR2 SQIVND (reference sequence).

This clonotype was found a few times. A much bigger clone sits one base away, suggesting this may be a read error. In DNA form, the CDR3 reads TGTGCCAGCAGCGAAGGGACAGGGGGCACCGGGGAGCTGTTTTTT. Its protein is CASSEGTGGTGELFF. The rearrangement links TRBV5-4 to TRBJ2-2; 11 bases align to TRBD1. This CDR3 contains 15 residues. Germline V lookup: CDR1 SGHNT, CDR2 YYREEE (reference sequence). V lost 4 bases, J lost 4 bases, and 3 bases stayed unmatched.

At least ten counts were recorded for this clonotype. The CDR3, as DNA: TGCAGCGTTGAAATGGGACGCAGGATCACTGAAGCTTTCTTT. Translated, it gives CSVEMGRRITEAFF. The gene calls are TRBV29-1 and TRBJ1-1, with a tentative D call TRBD1 (5 bases). This CDR3 comprises 14 residues. Trimming shortened V by 2 bases and J by 4 bases, and 14 bases separated the two germline ends. Germline V gene data show CDR1 as SQVTM and CDR2 as ANQGSEA.

There are many counts of this clonotype. The chain employs TRBV12-3 or TRBV12-4 and TRBJ2-7; the D call may be TRBD1 or TRBD2 (5 bases each). The CDR3 extends over 15 amino acids. Trimming removed 6 bases at V and 9 bases at J, with 24 bases between. This CDR3 is CASSEHRDAAFVQYF. DNA of the CDR3: TGTGCCAGCAGCGAACACCGGGACGCCGCTTTTGTGCAGTACTTC.

This clonotype appeared many times. The chain recombines TRBV5-1 with TRBJ2-6; TRBD1 might be the D (6 bases). Germline CDR1 and CDR2: SGHRS and YFSETQ. CDR3 length equals 15 residues. The V and J ends lost 1 base and 4 bases respectively, with 9 bases between them. The CDR3 protein is CASSLTGIGANVLTF. In DNA form, the CDR3 reads TGCGCCAGCAGCTTGACAGGGATAGGGGCCAACGTCCTGACTTTC.

Many counts were recorded for this clonotype. CDR3 residues: CASSENRVRPQHF. CDR3 coding DNA: TGTGCCAGCAGCGAAAACAGGGTCCGGCCCCAGCATTTT. The chain combines TRBV12-3 or TRBV12-4 with TRBJ1-5; possibly TRBD1 for D (6 bases). V lost 6 bases and J 9 bases, leaving 15 bases between the germline ends. There are 13 residues in the CDR3.

This clonotype was picked up many times. The chain has TRBV20-1 and TRBJ2-3, with 8 bases fitting TRBD2. Germline V gene lookup returns CDR1 DFQATT and CDR2 SNEGSKA (reference sequence). Trimming cost V 2 bases and J 4 bases; bases outside gene matches: 5. The CDR3 totals 14 residues. Here the CDR3 DNA reads TGCAGTGCTAGACGGGGGGGGACCGCAGATACGCAGTATTTT. It encodes CSARRGGTADTQYF.